This T cell receptor beta chain was found in a study of spatial heterogeneity in lung cancer. The wider study: Detected sequences consistently included more beta-chain ones than alpha-chain ones. Averaged across combinations, each unique TCR and UMI pairing appeared more than ten times in raw reads, which were uncorrected. Findings and caveats of the study: Ubiquitous expanded tumor TCRs showed up in blood more at resection than follow-up.

This clonotype was seen at least ten times. Antigen specificity is unknown. Germline V CDR1 and CDR2: SQVTM, ANQGSEA. V lost 7 bases, J lost 0 bases, and 14 bases lay in between. The CDR3 is made up of 14 amino acids. Time point of the sample: sample taken at primary tumor resection. Unsorted whole RNA of tumor, nontumor lung or frozen PBMC was sequenced. Untreated early-stage non-small cell lung cancer patients, over 55 in total, were the donors. In TCRdb, the 5' RACE reads were re-called with MiXCR into one record per CDR3 protein. This sample has some 15,000 distinct CDR3 sequences, with approximately 11% found just once.

The chain has TRBV29-1 and TRBJ2-3, with D uncertain. The TCR comes from a female donor with early-stage non-small cell lung cancer. The material sequenced was PBMCs, taken at surgery. CDR3 nucleotide sequence: TGCAGCGCTAGAACTACGACAAGCACAGATACGCAGTATTTT. It yields the protein CSARTTTSTDTQYF.